This T cell receptor (beta chain) comes out of a study of cytomegalovirus exposure and HLA in healthy donors (dated by TCRdb to 2016 to 2017). The study in broad terms: An earlier analysis of 587 of the donors reported approximately 280 Gb of sequence data and 117 million unique TCR beta sequences obtained from about 200 million T cells. The study combined high-throughput TCR immunosequencing, statistical association of individual TCRs with disease status, and machine learning to predict cytomegalovirus infection status. Along with the roughly 610-subject first cohort, a separate validation cohort of over 90 different subjects was used. Rather than using new phenotypic data, the later analysis identified candidate immune exposures from TCR beta sequences and from how often those sequences occurred across donors. The number of typed donors differed by locus: roughly 629-630 for A, B, C, DRB1 and DQB1; 522 for DQA1; 606 for DPA1; and some 470 for DPB1. Donor age, sex, ethnicity and CMV serostatus were collected together with the repertoire data. The study aimed to test whether signatures of past pathogen exposure could be identified by cataloging public T cell receptors. Of the roughly 400 genotyped donors, around 81% fell in the genetic ancestry cluster associated with self-reported Caucasian donors. In a later analysis, previously published TCR beta repertoires from about 670 donors were re-analyzed and high-resolution HLA genotyping was added so that TCR occurrence patterns could be studied. The study used immunosequencing to profile the T cell repertoires of approximately 650 subjects and linked those repertoires to cytomegalovirus serostatus. Every discovery cohort repertoire had been produced on one sequencing platform. A later genetic analysis took genome-wide SNP genotypes for about 55% of the 666 donors and used that subset as a discovery cohort. Among 398 genotyped donors of the cohort, an average of around 240,000 unique TCR beta nucleotide sequences was sequenced per donor, of which about 20% were non-productive. Roughly 290 gigabases of sequencing data and tens of millions of unique TCR sequences made up an early release that covered around 640 HLA-typed donors. Four to six DR-DQ haplotypes were handled as single units for association and clustering, since linkage in the cohort was strong. An earlier analysis of approximately 580 of the donors used high-throughput TCR beta sequencing to judge whether each TCR beta V gene segment behaved as functional or pseudogenic. HLA typing included class I and class II loci at four-digit resolution. What the work shows at the level of the full study, not this receptor alone: Immune exposure information for the cohort was limited to CMV serostatus. A later genetic analysis associated a missense DCLRE1C variant with V-gene and J-gene trimming of TCR beta chains, and an independent cohort replicated the association. In vitro tests confirmed that a few of the cytomegalovirus-associated TCR beta chains recognize cytomegalovirus antigens. Correlated functional status among segregating V segments might reflect linkage disequilibrium, but an unknown experimental factor could not be ruled out. Most TCR sequences were observed very rarely across donors, whereas some public TCRs were present in many individuals. Because counts were too low, roughly 16 rarely observed V segments, including chromosome 9 orphons, were excluded from the earlier analysis of 500 to 700 of the donors. The study gave a list of about 170 TCR beta chains associated with cytomegalovirus. Compared with the 666-donor mean, donors in an Asian-associated ancestry cluster had fewer N-insertions in productive TCRs, according to a later genetic analysis. Roughly uniform sequencing depth across donors was assumed in presence/absence analyses, although this assumption may not hold. Some IMGT-functional V segments, including TRBV6-2 and TRBV6-3, could not be distinguished by the 87-base-pair reads and were therefore excluded. A later analysis reported that several top co-occurrence clusters appeared linked to parvovirus B19, influenza, CMV and Epstein-Barr virus. The authors suggested that the approach could potentially be extended to other disease states and immunological phenotypes. A later analysis found that TCR association rates varied across HLA loci, with DRB1 alleles showing the most associated TCRs and HLA-C alleles the fewest. According to a later analysis, most CMV-associated TCR beta chains appeared to be HLA-restricted, and the HLA associations seemed to be driven largely by CMV exposure. The classifier was reported to diagnose cytomegalovirus status with high specificity and sensitivity in both the original and validation cohorts. In an earlier analysis of fewer than 700 of the donors, most TCR beta V segments appeared in productive rearrangements about 87% or about 30% of the time, broadly matching IMGT annotations. In a later analysis, HLA-associated TCR beta chains were found to be more clonally expanded and to have lower generation probabilities than equally common non-associated chains. Because some donors lacked HLA typing at each locus, the association tests relied only on the typed subset. When HLA alleles, especially DR and DQ, strongly co-occurred, TCR associations were difficult to assign to individual alleles. Specific HLA alleles were associated with about 17,000 TCR beta sequences at a false discovery rate of 0.05 in a later analysis. The sequencing pipeline was judged likely to have produced a cluster of highly shared sequence variants as a technical artifact. A further reported finding was that TCR beta sequences accurately predicted the HLA-A and HLA-B alleles for most subjects in the first cohort. This cohort had only TCR beta chains sequenced, and the lack of alpha or paired-chain data limited which features could be detected.

To prepare the library, the immunoSEQ multiplex PCR assay was applied. The multiplex PCR relied on a mix of 60 forward primers for TCR Vbeta segments and 13 reverse primers for TCR Jbeta segments. Amplification of the CDR3 region of rearranged TCR beta genes was performed with a multiplex PCR assay on genomic DNA. The Illumina HiSeq System was used to sequence the amplified TCR beta libraries as 87-base-pair reads. The published analysis was carried out like this. Across the 670 or so repertoires, a later analysis counted approximately 75 million unique TCR beta chains, approximately 10 million of which were shared by at least two donors. To remove PCR and sequencing errors, raw reads were error-corrected and collapsed into unique sequences using a nearest-neighbor algorithm that merged closely related sequences. CDR3 sequences were aligned to IMGT reference sequences to assign V, D and J gene segments. Each retained sequence needed at least a six-nucleotide match to both a V gene segment and a J gene segment. A rearrangement counted as productive if the CDR3 had no stop codons and remained in frame with V and J, and every other rearrangement counted as non-productive. CDR3 was defined by IMGT convention, running from the second conserved V-encoded cysteine to the conserved J-encoded phenylalanine. The earlier analysis of about 610 of the donors excluded sequences that lacked an unambiguous match to a single V gene segment. In an earlier analysis of approximately 610 of the donors, V segments were called functional above 56.7% productive rearrangements and were called segregating when the between-donor standard deviation exceeded 5%. A statistical classification framework was built for diagnosing cytomegalovirus status from the catalog of TCR beta chain sequences. A later analysis assigned V and J genes by comparing TCR nucleotide sequences with IMGT/GENE-DB human TR gene sequences. A later analysis assigned CDR3 sequences and most-parsimonious VDJ recombination scenarios with the TCRdist pipeline. A later analysis defined each TCR beta chain by its CDR3 amino acid sequence plus V-gene family, and excluded reads lacking a unique V-gene family. As a way to deal with suspected cross-contamination and a sequencing artifact, a later analysis dropped 450 to 600 nucleotide sequences that were highly shared and had low generation probability. In a later analysis, a clonal expansion index for each public chain was calculated from normalized within-repertoire ranks of inferred template counts. In a later analysis, generation probabilities were computed using a VDJ recombination model fitted to out-of-frame rearrangements, and the results were checked against IGoR. In a later analysis, TCR-TCR, TCR-HLA and TCR-CMV co-occurrence was scored with hypergeometric tests, and a repertoire-size bias correction was applied to TCR pairs. A later analysis estimated false discovery rates by permuting HLA or CMV assignments 20 times. In a later analysis, co-occurring TCRs were grouped using DBSCAN, with TCRdist sequence similarity added in when clustering inside HLA-allele-positive subsets. Co-occurrence clustering excluded repertoires with fewer than 30,000 or more than 120,000 public chains, plus five with anomalous nucleotide sharing. The clones in this table, taken by TCRdb from immuneACCESS, are in-frame only. Not every clone is retained; where verified, under half of the shortfall comes from an unresolved V gene, and the cause of the rest is unknown. The D gene and trimming were derived from the DNA, and the V and J assignments and clone size from that table. This sample gives fewer than 200,000 clones in total; roughly 13% of them show up just once. In total, the top ten clones hold 7.8% of the sample.

On this clone: The antigen this receptor binds is unknown. Within one base of it there is no much larger clone, and no base qualities were kept.

The cohort consisted of approximately 670 healthy bone marrow donors. Cohort members were all nominally healthy when sampled, although unrecorded immune exposures were likely present. The donor was CMV seropositive and belonged to the group of 250 to 300 seropositive cohort members. Each donor provided a peripheral blood sample, and peripheral blood mononuclear cells were used for TCR beta sequencing. The Qiagen DNeasy Blood Extraction Kit was used to extract genomic DNA from the blood cell samples. V drops 6 bases and J drops 4 bases, leaving 9 bases in between. CDR1 and CDR2 were assigned from the germline V gene (reference sequence) as MNHNY and SVGAGI. The CDR3 sequence holds 12 residues, the cysteine and phenylalanine included. The kept DNA is CDR3 alone, 36 bases in frame from the first base.

The chain was built from TRBV6-6 and TRBJ1-1; no confident D gene assignment can be made. Input material: PBMCs. The receptor's source is a man between 50 and 59 years old in good health and CMV-seropositive. The CDR3 region: CASSLRSTEAFF. The DNA sequence is given as TGTGCCAGCAGCCTGAGGTCCACTGAAGCTTTCTTT.